This TCR beta chain came from a study of T cell changes during pregnancy in multiple sclerosis. Trimming pared 3 bases from V and 0 bases from J, leaving 14 bases between. In germline, CDR1 is LNHDA, CDR2 SQIVND (reference sequence). CDR3 length equals 16 residues. Libraries were prepared by immunoSEQ multiplex PCR; TCRdb keeps only in-frame clonotypes and omits some of them. The sample includes about 40,000 clones, 93% of them seen just once. The sequence was collected from a female donor with multiple sclerosis, enrolled in a pregnancy study. The chain is built from TRBV19 and TRBJ1-1, with D hard to call. This specimen was CD4+ T cells from peripheral blood mononuclear cells, taken in the first trimester of pregnancy. The CDR3 region has the DNA TGTGCCAGTAGTATTAGAGGGTCACCGATGAACACTGAAGCTTTCTTT. Its translation is CASSIRGSPMNTEAFF.